The T cell receptor (beta chain) described here comes from a study of shared clonotypes between healthy human individuals. The ends were cut back, 0 bases at V and 1 base at J, with 7 bases in the middle. This CDR3 is 14 amino acids long. Germline CDR1 and CDR2: SGHRS and YFSETQ. Regarding this clone: Its antigen is as yet unknown. This sample includes further DNA sequences coding for the same CDR3.

Methods used by the authors: There were no quality scores in the junction-only immunoSEQ sequences, so filtering differed. The repertoire was sequenced with immunoSEQ multiplex PCR; TCRdb's copy has only in-frame clones and lacks some. The DNA was the basis for D and trimming; V, J and clone size are from that table. Among a few million clones listed, approximately 96% were seen once. Study-level findings and limits: Clonotype sharing among donors was thought likely to change with sequencing depth. Clonotypes which were not shared had lower generation probabilities than clonotypes that all four donors shared.

The sequenced sample consisted of naive CD4+ T cells sorted from blood. Subset given: CD45RA+ positively selected. The source of this sequence is a man between 18 and 35 years old in good health. The V and J genes are TRBV5-1 and TRBJ1-1; no clear D gene. The CDR3 DNA is TGCGCCAGCAGCTTGGTTGTAGGGAACACTGAAGCTTTCTTT. Translating gives CASSLVVGNTEAFF.